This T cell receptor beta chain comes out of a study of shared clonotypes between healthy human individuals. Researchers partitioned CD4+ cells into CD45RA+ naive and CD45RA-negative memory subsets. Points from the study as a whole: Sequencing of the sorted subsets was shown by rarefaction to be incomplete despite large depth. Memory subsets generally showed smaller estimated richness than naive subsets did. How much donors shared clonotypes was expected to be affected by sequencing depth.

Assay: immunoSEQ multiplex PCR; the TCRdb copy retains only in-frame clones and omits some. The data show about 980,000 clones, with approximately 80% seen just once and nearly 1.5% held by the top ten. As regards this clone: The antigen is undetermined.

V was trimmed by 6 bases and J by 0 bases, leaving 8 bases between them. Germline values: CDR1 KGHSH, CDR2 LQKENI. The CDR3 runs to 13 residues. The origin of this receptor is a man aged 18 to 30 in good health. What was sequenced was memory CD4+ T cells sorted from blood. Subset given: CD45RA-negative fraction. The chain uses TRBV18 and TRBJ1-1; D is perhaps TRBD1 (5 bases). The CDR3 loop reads CASSLGLNTEAFF. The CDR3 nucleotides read TGTGCCAGCTCCTTGGGACTGAACACTGAAGCTTTCTTT.